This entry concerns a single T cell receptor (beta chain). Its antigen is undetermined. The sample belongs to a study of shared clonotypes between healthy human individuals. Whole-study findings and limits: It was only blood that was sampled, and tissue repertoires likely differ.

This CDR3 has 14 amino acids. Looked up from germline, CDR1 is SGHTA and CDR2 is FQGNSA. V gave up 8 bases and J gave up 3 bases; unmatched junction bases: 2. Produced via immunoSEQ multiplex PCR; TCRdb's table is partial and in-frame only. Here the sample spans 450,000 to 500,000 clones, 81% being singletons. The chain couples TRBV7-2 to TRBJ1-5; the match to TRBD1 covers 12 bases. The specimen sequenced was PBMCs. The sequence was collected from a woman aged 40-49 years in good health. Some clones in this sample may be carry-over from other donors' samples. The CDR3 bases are TGTGCCAGCGGGACAGGGGGCCTCAATCAGCCCCAGCATTTT. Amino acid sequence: CASGTGGLNQPQHF.